The 25 T cell receptor beta chains below come from one sample, sequenced in a study of early T cells in non-severe SARS-CoV-2 infection. TCRdb fed the 5' RACE reads into MiXCR, producing one record per CDR3 protein. The sample contains about 70,000 distinct CDR3 sequences, 4.5% to 6% of which appear only once. This sample comprised whole blood, obtained at baseline. These receptors were taken from an adult who was a healthcare worker with PCR-confirmed SARS-CoV-2 infection or an uninfected control (not recorded which).

This chain links TRBV28 with TRBJ1-2; D gene uncertain. V shed 6 bases and J shed 4 bases, with 12 bases lying between them. The CDR3 spans 13 residues. Per germline, CDR1 MDHEN and CDR2 SYDVKM. CDR3 coding DNA: TGTGCCAGCAGACTGACCGGCGGCTATGGCTACACCTTC. Translating gives CASRLTGGYGYTF.

This clonotype was counted ten times or more. A read error may produce the germline difference seen at one junction end. This rearrangement joins TRBV10-3 to TRBJ2-7, with 7 nucleotides matching TRBD1. The CDR3 consists of 12 residues. Germline assignment: CDR1 ENHRY and CDR2 SYGVKD. CDR3 coding DNA: TGTGCCATCAGTGGGGACAGCCGCTTAAATTCCTTC. Translating gives CAISGDSRLNSF.

The V gene is TRBV7-9, the J gene TRBJ2-7; TRBD2 aligns across 9 bases. The junction had 15 bases not matched to a gene; V was cut back by 4 bases and J by 2 bases. Germline assignment: CDR1 SEHNR and CDR2 FQNEAQ (reference sequence). The CDR3 covers 18 residues. The CDR3 protein is CASSSPKSGLAGAYEQYF. The CDR3 coding sequence is TGTGCCAGCAGCTCACCGAAATCTGGATTAGCGGGAGCCTACGAGCAGTACTTC.

The table lists this clonotype with many counts. This chain's CDR3 is CSVEGAGGGTTEAFF. The CDR3 DNA is TGCAGCGTTGAAGGAGCAGGGGGAGGGACCACTGAAGCTTTCTTT. This sequence joins TRBV29-1 and TRBJ1-1; 7 bases align to TRBD1. The ends lost 1 base at V and 4 bases at J; junction bases unmatched: 9. The CDR3 is made up of 15 amino acids. Per germline, CDR1 SQVTM and CDR2 ANQGSEA. Based on the CDR3 plus reference TRBV29-1 and TRBJ1-1, the full variable domain is SAVISQKPSRDICQRGTSLTIQCQVDSQVTMMFWYRQQPGQSLTLIATANQGSEATYESGFVIDKFPISRPNLTFSTLTVSNMSPEDSSIYLCSVEGAGGGTTEAFFGQGTRLTVV.

This clonotype has more than one count but fewer than ten. The J gene is TRBJ2-7, the V gene TRBV5-1; D gene ambiguous. CDR3 length equals 13 residues. The ends were cut back, 0 bases at V and 5 bases at J, with 9 bases in the middle. Germline assignment: CDR1 SGHRS and CDR2 YFSETQ. In nucleotides, the CDR3 is TGCGCCAGCAGCTTGGCGGGTGCGAACGAGCAGTACTTC. Its protein is CASSLAGANEQYF.

The chain combines TRBV2 with TRBJ2-1; TRBD2 might be the D (6 bases). Trimming cost V 10 bases and J 6 bases, with 16 bases left between them. The CDR3 runs 13 residues. CDR1 is SNHLY, CDR2 FYNNEI, per germline. In nucleotides, the CDR3 is TGTGCCATTCCGGGACTTCGGGGCAATGAGCAGTTCTTC. Encoded protein: CAIPGLRGNEQFF.

The chain is built from TRBV21-1 and TRBJ2-7; the tabulated D call, TRBD1, remains unverified against the DNA. TRBV21-1 has pseudogene status. The CDR3 consists of 13 residues. The CDR3 loop reads CASPGTGPYEQYF. CDR3 sequence (DNA): TGTGCCAGCCCCGGGACAGGGCCCTACGAGCAGTACTTC.

This clonotype came up many times. This chain uses TRBV6-5 with TRBJ1-3; D is unresolved. V was pared by 6 bases and J by 0 bases, with 9 bases between. This CDR3 has 14 residues. Germline loops: CDR1 MNHEY, CDR2 SVGAGI. CDR3 sequence reads: CASSREYSGNTIYF. DNA for the CDR3: TGTGCCAGCAGCCGGGAATACTCTGGAAACACCATATATTTT.

The rearrangement joins TRBV19 to TRBJ2-1; D is unclear. The V and J ends lost 7 bases and 4 bases respectively, with 5 bases between them. The CDR3 consists of 11 residues. Per the germline V gene, CDR1 is LNHDA and CDR2 is SQIVND (reference sequence). This chain's CDR3 is CASTSYNEQFF. CDR3 nucleotide sequence: TGTGCCAGTACCTCTTACAATGAGCAGTTCTTC.

This clonotype was seen at least ten times. This rearrangement joins TRBV18 to TRBJ2-7, with unresolved D. Per the germline V gene, CDR1 is KGHSH and CDR2 is LQKENI. This CDR3 region has 13 residues. With 3 bases removed from V and 2 bases from J, the gap between germline ends came to 8 bases. CDR3 in amino acids: CASSPSSPYEQYF. The DNA of the CDR3 is TGTGCCAGCTCACCCTCCTCCCCCTACGAGCAGTACTTC.

This clonotype has a count of ten or more. The gene calls are TRBV12-3 or TRBV12-4 and TRBJ2-6; 8 bases match TRBD2. J lost 2 bases, V lost 5 bases, and 14 bases had no gene match. The CDR3 is 19 amino acids. The CDR3 sequence is CASSPPYGAGVPGANVLTF. CDR3 bases: TGTGCCAGCAGTCCTCCCTACGGAGCGGGAGTCCCTGGGGCCAACGTCCTGACTTTC.

This clonotype was counted ten times or more. The V call is TRBV12-3 or TRBV12-4, the J call TRBJ2-7; unclear D gene. The CDR3 has 12 residues. V lost 4 bases and J 2 bases, leaving 6 bases between the germline ends. The CDR3 DNA follows: TGTGCCAGCAGTTCTGGGACCTACGAGCAGTACTTC. Translating it yields CASSSGTYEQYF.

This sequence joins TRBV7-2 and TRBJ2-7, with D possibly TRBD2 on 6 matching bases. The CDR3 is 14 residues long. Germline V gives CDR1 SGHTA, CDR2 FQGNSA. The V end was cut by 0 bases, the J end by 5 bases, with 11 bases between. The CDR3 is CASSLALTSDEQYF. The CDR3 region has the DNA TGTGCCAGCAGCTTAGCACTGACTAGTGACGAGCAGTACTTC.

This clonotype has at least ten counts. The rearrangement joins TRBV18 to TRBJ2-2; no definite D call. The V gene's germline CDR1 is KGHSH and CDR2 LQKENI. The germline V and J ends were trimmed by 1 base and 1 base, with 4 bases remaining between them. CDR3 length: 14 residues. The CDR3: CASSPQKNTGELFF. The DNA of the CDR3 is TGTGCCAGCTCACCACAGAAGAACACCGGGGAGCTGTTTTTT.

This clonotype was found many times. As DNA, the CDR3 is TGTGCCAGCGAGGTTGGGGGGCGAAATGAGCAGTTCTTC. It yields the protein CASEVGGRNEQFF. The chain uses TRBV11-2 and TRBJ2-1; either TRBD1 or TRBD2 may supply D (6 bases each). Germline CDR1 is SGHAT and CDR2 is FQNNGV. This CDR3 is built from 13 residues. Trimming shortened V by 8 bases and J by 7 bases, and 15 bases separated the two germline ends. The entire variable domain, with the rest obtained from reference TRBV11-2 and TRBJ2-1, is as follows: EAGVAQSPRYKIIEKRQSVAFWCNPISGHATLYWYQQILGQGPKLLIQFQNNGVVDDSQLPKDRFSAERLKGVDSTLKIQPAKLEDSAVYLCASEVGGRNEQFFGPGTRLTVL.

Points on this clonotype: This may come from a read error, since a much larger clone is one base off. The rearrangement uses TRBV12-3 or TRBV12-4 and TRBJ2-7; 7 bases align to TRBD1. J was trimmed by 2 bases and V by 3 bases; bases with no gene match: 7. This CDR3 region has 15 residues. CDR3 amino acids: CASSFGGQFTYEQYF. The CDR3 DNA is TGTGCCAGCAGTTTTGGGGGACAGTTCACCTACGAGCAGTACTTC.

This clonotype was seen ten or more times. The chain carries TRBV10-3 and TRBJ1-5; D is perhaps TRBD1 (5 bases). CDR3 length equals 14 residues. V gave up 5 bases and J gave up 7 bases, with 15 bases separating them. The germline CDR1 and CDR2 sequences are ENHRY and SYGVKD. CDR3 DNA sequence: TGTGCCATCAGTTTGGGGACGACGGGACAGCCCCAGCATTTT. As protein: CAISLGTTGQPQHF.

As to this clonotype: One base away lies a much larger clone, so this may be a sequencing read error. This chain links TRBV20-1 with TRBJ2-4; 10 bases agree with TRBD2. CDR1 is DFQATT, CDR2 SNEGSKA, per germline (reference sequence). The CDR3 runs 16 residues. The CDR3 region is CSAPPSGGVAKDIQYF. CDR3 DNA: TGCAGTGCTCCTCCTAGCGGGGGAGTAGCCAAAGACATTCAGTACTTC.

This clonotype was seen many times. This chain's CDR3 is CASSIGGSGRFYNEQFF. Written as DNA, the CDR3 is TGTGCCAGTAGTATAGGAGGTAGCGGGAGGTTCTACAATGAGCAGTTCTTC. This chain uses TRBV19 with TRBJ2-1; 10 nucleotides align to TRBD2. Trimming removed 1 base from V and 3 bases from J; junction bases left unmatched: 6. The V gene's germline CDR1 is LNHDA and CDR2 SQIVND (reference sequence). CDR3 size: 17 residues.

The sample holds many counts of this clonotype. The rearrangement joins TRBV7-8 to TRBJ1-1; the D gene is possibly TRBD1 (5 bases). Trimming removed 0 bases from V and 4 bases from J, with 12 bases in between. Germline V gene sequence: CDR1 SGHVS, CDR2 FQNEAQ. The CDR3 consists of 15 residues. This CDR3 is CASSLADSGSTEAFF. In DNA form, the CDR3 reads TGTGCCAGCAGCTTAGCTGACAGCGGAAGCACTGAAGCTTTCTTT.

This clonotype was recorded many times. The chain has TRBV28 and TRBJ2-7, with D tentatively TRBD1 (6 bases). Germline CDR1 is MDHEN and CDR2 is SYDVKM. CDR3 length: 13 residues. Trimming took off 2 bases at V and 6 bases at J, with 11 bases between the two ends. CDR3 DNA sequence: TGTGCCAGCAGTTTAGACAGGTTCTCCGAGCAGTACTTC. Translation: CASSLDRFSEQYF.

At least ten counts were recorded for this clonotype. J is TRBJ2-1 and V is TRBV7-2; TRBD2 matches 8 bases. Trimming removed 2 bases from V and 7 bases from J; junction bases left unmatched: 7. The CDR3 covers 15 residues. Germline V gene lookup returns CDR1 SGHTA and CDR2 FQGNSA. The CDR3 region has the DNA TGTGCCAGCAGCTTAACTAGCGGAGCCCATAATGAGCAGTTCTTC. This codes for CASSLTSGAHNEQFF.

The V gene is TRBV11-2, the J gene TRBJ2-7; D remains ambiguous. The CDR3 is made up of 13 amino acids. Germline loops: CDR1 SGHAT, CDR2 FQNNGV. V gave up 4 bases and J gave up 2 bases, with 9 bases separating them. The CDR3 protein is CASSSRPPYEQYF. Written as DNA, the CDR3 is TGTGCCAGCAGCTCGCGGCCCCCCTACGAGCAGTACTTC.

As to this clonotype: With a much larger clone just one base away, this may be a read error. This rearrangement joins TRBV6-5 to TRBJ2-7, with 7 nucleotides matching TRBD1. This CDR3 has 12 amino acids. The V and J ends lost 10 bases and 5 bases, in that order; junction bases with no gene match: 8. In germline, CDR1 is MNHEY, CDR2 SVGAGI. For the CDR3, the DNA is TGTGCCACCCGGACAGGACGTCACGAGCAGTACTTC. The encoded protein is CATRTGRHEQYF.

The chain combines TRBV5-1 with TRBJ2-7; TRBD1 matches 9 bases. The germline V gene has CDR1 SGHRS and CDR2 YFSETQ. The CDR3 has 14 amino acids. Trimming took 4 bases from V and 6 from J; bases not matched to a gene: 8. CDR3 nucleotide sequence: TGCGCCAGCAGCCTTAGGGACAGGGAAGTCGAGCAGTACTTC. Translated: CASSLRDREVEQYF. Supplemented by reference TRBV5-1 and TRBJ2-7, the full variable domain reads KAGVTQTPRYLIKTRGQQVTLSCSPISGHRSVSWYQQTPGQGLQFLFEYFSETQRNKGNFPGRFSGRQFSNSRSEMNVSTLELGDSALYLCASSLRDREVEQYFGPGTRLTVT.